This TCR beta chain was found in a study of OX40 agonist ivuxolimab in advanced cancers. Study context: Intravenous ivuxolimab at 0.01 to 10 mg/kg was given to patients every 2 weeks. Prior anti-PD-1, anti-PD-L1 or anti-CTLA-4 therapy did not bar entry, and about 40% had some.

On this clone itself: Its antigen is still unknown.

Profiling relied on immunoSEQ multiplex PCR, and the TCRdb table lists in-frame clones only, not all of them. The table has approximately 70,000 clones, approximately 80% seen once. Study-wide points: Circulating CD4+ and CD8+ T cells showed clonal expansion by week 6 at 0.1 to 3.0 mg/kg. The mean number of expanded clones was higher in CD8+ T cells than in CD4+.

Germline trimming cut 0 bases from V and 1 base from J; bases unmatched to any gene: 1. From germline, CDR1 is SGHRS and CDR2 YFSETQ. This CDR3 region has 15 residues. This receptor was taken from an adult with an advanced solid tumor such as melanoma, head and neck, liver or kidney cancer. The chain is built from TRBV5-1 and TRBJ2-1; 7 bases align to TRBD1. The sample was CD4+ or CD8+ T cells sorted from blood, taken in a trial of the OX40 agonist ivuxolimab. CDR3: CASSLGQGSYNEQFF. The CDR3 bases are TGCGCCAGCAGCTTGGGACAGGGTTCCTACAATGAGCAGTTCTTC.